This T cell receptor beta chain was identified during a study of blood T cell repertoires in COVID-19. About the research overall: Sources were T cells, B-cell-depleted T cells, or PBMCs; the material itself was cDNA or gDNA.

The authors' processing: Estimated nucleated cell counts came from reference gene primer amplification. Method: immunoSEQ multiplex PCR; TCRdb's copy keeps in-frame clones and lacks some. The V and J calls and clone size were taken over from that table, and D and trimming were inferred from the DNA. The data contain a few hundred thousand clones, about 89% of them singletons. Everyone who took part was about 18 to 90 years old, and they came from about two dozen US areas. Self-reported history from a screening survey and questionnaire set each donor's cohort. The sample comprised PBMCs or T cells enriched from blood (not recorded which). The origin of this receptor is a man aged 25 to 40 who had recovered from COVID-19.

CDR3 sequence (DNA): TGTGCCAGCAGCACCGGGACAGGGGGCCACGAGCAGTACTTC. Translated, it gives CASSTGTGGHEQYF. The chain employs TRBV9 and TRBJ2-7, with 12 bases fitting TRBD1. CDR3 length equals 14 residues. Looked up from germline, CDR1 is SGDLS and CDR2 is YYNGEE. The V gene end was trimmed by 4 bases and the J gene end by 5 bases; junction bases not matched to a gene: 4. Drawing the rest from reference TRBV9 and TRBJ2-7, the complete variable domain is DSGVTQTPKHLITATGQRVTLRCSPRSGDLSVYWYQQSLDQGLQFLIQYYNGEERAKGNILERFSAQQFPDLHSELNLSSLELGDSALYFCASSTGTGGHEQYFGPGTRLTVT.